The next 31 T cell receptor beta chains were all read from a single sample in a study of blood T cell repertoires in COVID-19. Data came from immunoSEQ multiplex PCR; TCRdb stores just in-frame clones and leaves some out. The table lists fewer than 400,000 clones, under 90% of them singletons, with less than 2% in the top ten. Sequenced sample: PBMCs or T cells enriched from blood (not recorded which). These receptor sequences come from a woman in her thirties who had recovered from COVID-19.

The V call is TRBV5-5, the J call TRBJ1-5, with a possible D match to TRBD1 (6 bases). CDR1 is SGHKS, CDR2 YYEKEE, per germline (reference sequence). Trimming removed 2 bases from V and 3 bases from J, with 12 bases in between. The length of the CDR3 is 15 residues. This CDR3 is CASSFRAGDNQPQHF. The CDR3 DNA follows: TGTGCCAGCAGCTTTAGGGCAGGGGACAATCAGCCCCAGCATTTT.

CDR3 bases: TGTGCCAGCAGCTTGAGGACAGCAACCTACGAGCAGTACTTC. Translation: CASSLRTATYEQYF. The chain links TRBV5-4 to TRBJ2-7; TRBD1 is a possible D gene (6 bases). From germline, CDR1 is SGHNT and CDR2 YYREEE (reference sequence). The CDR3 totals 14 residues. Deletions cut 1 base from V and 2 bases from J, with 10 bases between. Together with reference TRBV5-4 and TRBJ2-7, the CDR3 gives the full variable domain: ETGVTQSPTHLIKTRGQQVTLRCSSQSGHNTVSWYQQALGQGPQFIFQYYREEENGRGNFPPRFSGLQFPNYSSELNVNALELDDSALYLCASSLRTATYEQYFGPGTRLTVT.

V gene TRBV9 combines with J gene TRBJ2-7; possible D gene TRBD2, 6 bases. The V end lost 4 bases, the J end lost 6 bases, and 20 bases lay between the germline ends. CDR3 size: 15 residues. Germline V gene sequence: CDR1 SGDLS, CDR2 YYNGEE. CDR3 region: CASSRVGGVSSEQYF. For the CDR3, the DNA is TGTGCCAGCAGCAGGGTCGGGGGAGTTTCGAGCGAGCAGTACTTC.

This clone was counted a single time. This chain uses TRBV6-5 with TRBJ1-5, with 7 bases aligning to TRBD1. After removal of 10 bases from V and 4 bases from J, the junction contained 7 bases not matched to a gene. Germline V gene data show CDR1 as MNHEY and CDR2 as SVGAGI. This CDR3 is 13 amino acids long. The DNA of the CDR3 is TGTGCCACGCGGCAGGGGGTAAATCAGCCCCAGCATTTT. It is translated as CATRQGVNQPQHF.

The chain uses TRBV27 and TRBJ2-2; D not certain. CDR1 is MNHEY, CDR2 SMNVEV, per germline (reference sequence). V dropped 2 bases and J dropped 1 base, with 5 bases sitting between them. The CDR3 extends over 14 amino acids. CDR3 coding DNA: TGTGCCAGCAGTTTAGCGAAGAACACCGGGGAGCTGTTTTTT. Encoded protein: CASSLAKNTGELFF.

This clone was observed a single time. This sequence joins TRBV3-1 (or the pseudogene TRBV3-2) and TRBJ2-3; D remains ambiguous. V shed 1 base and J shed 2 bases, with 13 bases lying between them. The germline V gene encodes CDR1 LGHDT and CDR2 YNNKEL (reference sequence). The CDR3 totals 16 residues. CDR3 bases: TGTGCCAGCAGCCAAGTTCTCGCGGCGCCCACAGATACGCAGTATTTT. It specifies CASSQVLAAPTDTQYF.

The chain joins TRBV7-3 to TRBJ1-1; maybe TRBD1 (5 bases). The CDR3 spans 14 residues. The V and J ends lost 5 bases and 0 bases respectively, with 10 bases between them. Germline-derived CDR1 and CDR2 are SGHTA and FQGTGA. The CDR3 loop is CASSTQGMNTEAFF. In nucleotides, the CDR3 is TGTGCCAGCAGCACCCAGGGTATGAACACTGAAGCTTTCTTT.

CDR3 coding DNA: TGTGCCAGCAGCTTGCGAGGGGGCCCTAACTATGGCTACACCTTC. This translates into CASSLRGGPNYGYTF. The chain uses TRBV11-2 and TRBJ1-2; 7 nucleotides agree with TRBD1. The CDR3 has 15 amino acids. The ends lost 3 bases at V and 0 bases at J; junction bases unmatched: 4. Per germline, CDR1 SGHAT and CDR2 FQNNGV.

The chain combines TRBV29-1 with TRBJ1-1; D is ambiguous. The CDR3 runs 12 residues. V was clipped by 6 bases and J by 0 bases, with 8 bases between them. Germline V CDR1 and CDR2: SQVTM, ANQGSEA. CDR3 nucleotide sequence: TGCAGCGTGCGGGCCCTGAACACTGAAGCTTTCTTT. Amino acids: CSVRALNTEAFF.

This chain joins TRBV27 and TRBJ2-7; 7 bases are a match to TRBD1. Losses at the gene ends were 3 bases for V and 3 bases for J; bases not matched to a gene: 8. The CDR3 is 15 residues long. Germline V gene lookup returns CDR1 MNHEY and CDR2 SMNVEV (reference sequence). CDR3 region: CASSFRQGRIYEQYF. The CDR3 DNA sequence: TGTGCCAGCAGTTTCAGACAGGGCCGGATCTACGAGCAGTACTTC.

The chain employs TRBV19 and TRBJ2-2; TRBD2 aligns across 10 bases. Looked up from germline, CDR1 is LNHDA and CDR2 is SQIVND (reference sequence). There are 16 residues in the CDR3. J was trimmed by 4 bases and V by 4 bases; bases with no gene match: 6. This CDR3 reads CASSRTSGWGTGELFF. The CDR3 DNA follows: TGTGCCAGTAGTAGGACTAGCGGTTGGGGCACCGGGGAGCTGTTTTTT.

The chain uses TRBV9 and TRBJ2-7; 7 bases are shared with TRBD1. The V and J ends lost 4 bases and 2 bases, in that order; junction bases with no gene match: 9. Germline CDR1 and CDR2: SGDLS and YYNGEE. The CDR3 totals 15 residues. The DNA of the CDR3 is TGTGCCAGCAGCCCTCACAGGGGCACGGCCTACGAGCAGTACTTC. As protein: CASSPHRGTAYEQYF.

This clone was seen a single time. This chain links TRBV4-2 with TRBJ2-6; D is unclear. Trimming stripped 6 bases from V and 0 bases from J, with 6 bases between. Germline assignment: CDR1 LGHNA and CDR2 YNFKEQ. The CDR3 extends over 14 amino acids. DNA of the CDR3: TGTGCCAGCAGTATTCGCTCTGGGGCCAACGTCCTGACTTTC. It yields the protein CASSIRSGANVLTF.

The rearrangement links TRBV2 to TRBJ1-2; 8 bases are a match to TRBD1. V gave up 6 bases and J gave up 5 bases; unmatched junction bases: 2. The CDR3 extends over 12 amino acids. CDR1 is SNHLY and CDR2 is FYNNEI in the germline V gene. Here the CDR3 reads CASRDRVYGYTF. The CDR3 nucleotides read TGTGCCAGCAGGGACAGGGTATATGGCTACACCTTC.

This clone appeared once. V is TRBV5-1 and J is TRBJ2-7, with D possibly TRBD1 on 6 matching bases. V lost 1 base to trimming and J lost 7 bases, with 15 bases between them. Germline V CDR1 and CDR2: SGHRS, YFSETQ. The CDR3 length is 14 residues. As DNA, the CDR3 is TGCGCCAGCAGCTTGACAGGGCCAAAGGGGGAGCAGTACTTC. Residues: CASSLTGPKGEQYF.

This rearrangement joins TRBV4-1 to TRBJ1-1; D is undetermined. Germline V gene lookup returns CDR1 MGHRA and CDR2 YSYEKL. V shed 1 base and J shed 4 bases, with 16 bases lying between them. This CDR3 contains 16 residues. Written as DNA, the CDR3 is TGCGCCAGCAGCCAAGCTCACAAAACGAGAGGCACTGAAGCTTTCTTT. Translation gives CASSQAHKTRGTEAFF.

A few counts support this clone. The chain couples TRBV9 to TRBJ1-5, with unresolved D. From germline, CDR1 is SGDLS and CDR2 YYNGEE. CDR3 length: 15 residues. V was trimmed by 5 bases and J by 0 bases, leaving 12 bases between them. CDR3 coding DNA: TGTGCCAGCAGTCTCGACGGGAATAGCAATCAGCCCCAGCATTTT. It is translated as CASSLDGNSNQPQHF.

This sequence joins TRBV9 and TRBJ2-7, with 7 bases fitting TRBD2. Trimming at V came to 0 bases and at J to 5 bases, leaving 5 bases not matched to a gene. CDR1 and CDR2 (germline): SGDLS, YYNGEE. The CDR3 totals 14 residues. The DNA for the CDR3 is TGTGCCAGCAGCGTAGGGGGGAGCGGGGACGAGCAGTACTTC. As protein: CASSVGGSGDEQYF.

The V gene is TRBV18, the J gene TRBJ2-3; 8 positions match TRBD2. The CDR3 runs to 16 residues. V gave up 4 bases and J gave up 5 bases; unmatched junction bases: 11. Germline CDR1 reads KGHSH; CDR2 reads LQKENI. The CDR3 nucleotides are TGTGCCAGCTCACAAAGGAGCGGGAGTTTTGTAGATACGCAGTATTTT. This translates into CASSQRSGSFVDTQYF.

The chain recombines TRBV11-3 with TRBJ2-1, with D possibly being TRBD2 (5 bases). The CDR3 covers 14 residues. Germline values: CDR1 SGHNT, CDR2 YENEEA. The V gene lost 5 bases and the J gene lost 8 bases, with 16 bases spanning the gap. CDR3 nucleotides: TGTGCCAGCAGCGCTGTGGGGAGTCTGGATGAGCAGTTCTTC. As protein: CASSAVGSLDEQFF.

The V gene is TRBV24-1, the J gene TRBJ2-5; the D is unclear. This CDR3 comprises 14 residues. CDR1 is KGHDR and CDR2 is SFDVKD in the germline V gene. Trimming removed 1 base from V and 1 base from J, with 6 bases in between. The CDR3, as DNA: TGTGCCACCAGTGATTTTGCAGGCCAAGAGACCCAGTACTTC. Translation gives CATSDFAGQETQYF.

J is TRBJ1-6 and V is TRBV4-2, with a possible D match to TRBD1 (5 bases). Germline CDR1 reads LGHNA; CDR2 reads YNFKEQ. The V end was cut by 1 base, the J end by 2 bases, with 6 bases between. This CDR3 has 15 residues. The CDR3, as DNA: TGTGCCAGCAGCCAAGCGACAGCCTATAATTCACCCCTCCACTTT. Protein: CASSQATAYNSPLHF.

The chain has TRBV5-1 and TRBJ2-5, with TRBD1 identical over 9 bases. V lost 0 bases and J lost 5; bases outside the gene matches: 5. The CDR3 is 15 residues long. The germline V gene has CDR1 SGHRS and CDR2 YFSETQ. CDR3 loop: CASSLVGQGSETQYF. The CDR3, as DNA: TGCGCCAGCAGCTTGGTTGGACAGGGGAGCGAGACCCAGTACTTC.

In its sample, this clone was seen a few times. The rearrangement uses TRBV18 and TRBJ1-1; 7 bases align to TRBD1. V shed 3 bases, J shed 1 base, and the junction held 11 bases outside the gene matches. Germline V gives CDR1 KGHSH, CDR2 LQKENI. CDR3 size: 17 residues. CDR3 nucleotides: TGTGCCAGCTCACCCCTCCCGACAGGGACGGGGAACACTGAAGCTTTCTTT. Protein product: CASSPLPTGTGNTEAFF.

The chain recombines TRBV10-3 with TRBJ2-7; 9 nucleotides agree with TRBD1. CDR3 length: 14 amino acids. V was clipped by 5 bases and J by 1 base; unmatched bases: 3. The V gene's germline CDR1 is ENHRY and CDR2 SYGVKD. The CDR3 spells CAISPGTGSYEQYF. The DNA for the CDR3 is TGTGCCATCAGTCCCGGGACAGGGTCCTACGAGCAGTACTTC.

The chain combines TRBV5-4 with TRBJ1-6; 8 bases line up with TRBD1. Germline trimming cut 1 base from V and 7 bases from J; bases unmatched to any gene: 10. CDR3 size: 17 residues. CDR1 is SGHNT and CDR2 is YYREEE in the germline V gene (reference sequence). The CDR3 sequence is CASSLMLGQGANSPLHF. The CDR3 region has the DNA TGTGCCAGCAGCTTGATGCTGGGGCAGGGGGCCAATTCACCCCTCCACTTT.

The count of this clone is one. The chain couples TRBV27 to TRBJ2-6, with TRBD2 identical over 7 bases. The CDR3 runs to 14 residues. With 5 bases clipped from V and 12 bases from J, the junction kept 10 bases outside the gene matches. CDR1 and CDR2 from the germline V gene are MNHEY and SMNVEV (reference sequence). As DNA, the CDR3 is TGTGCCAGCAGTAAGCCCGGACTAGTCCCCGTCCTGACTTTC. Translated, it gives CASSKPGLVPVLTF.

CDR3 protein: CASRMGREPLYEQYF. In DNA form, the CDR3 reads TGCGCCAGCAGGATGGGGCGGGAGCCCCTTTACGAGCAGTACTTC. The chain combines TRBV10-2 with TRBJ2-7; 7 nucleotides agree with TRBD2. The CDR3 extends over 15 amino acids. Losses at the gene ends were 6 bases for V and 4 bases for J; bases not matched to a gene: 12. Germline V gives CDR1 WSHSY, CDR2 SAAADI.

The chain uses TRBV28 and TRBJ1-2; D is unclear. The germline gives CDR1 MDHEN, CDR2 SYDVKM. V was pared by 3 bases and J by 8 bases, with 10 bases between. The CDR3 spans 12 residues. The CDR3 DNA reads TGTGCCAGCAGTTTTTGGCCCCAGGGCTACACCTTC. As protein: CASSFWPQGYTF.

The V gene is TRBV7-3, the J gene TRBJ2-1; no reliable D call. V was clipped by 2 bases and J by 7 bases, with 18 bases between them. CDR1 and CDR2 (germline): SGHTA, FQGTGA. The CDR3 is 16 residues long. CDR3 nucleotides: TGTGCCAGCAGCTTACTCCGGTCACCCCGAACTAATGAGCAGTTCTTC. It is translated as CASSLLRSPRTNEQFF. The entire variable domain, with the rest obtained from reference TRBV7-3 and TRBJ2-1, is as follows: GAGVSQTPSNKVTEKGKYVELRCDPISGHTALYWYRQSLGQGPEFLIYFQGTGAADDSGLPNDRFFAVRPEGSVSTLKIQRTERGDSAVYLCASSLLRSPRTNEQFFGPGTRLTVL.

The rearrangement links TRBV13 to TRBJ1-6; 7 bases line up with TRBD1. The CDR3 runs 16 residues. Germline trimming cut 6 bases from V and 1 base from J; bases unmatched to any gene: 6. Germline lookup yields CDR1 PRHDT and CDR2 FYEKMQ (reference sequence). The CDR3 loop reads CASSPQGTSYNSPLHF. The DNA for the CDR3 is TGTGCCAGCAGTCCACAGGGGACTTCCTATAATTCACCCCTCCACTTT.